This T cell receptor (beta chain) emerged from a study of T cells in Graves' hyperthyroidism and ophthalmopathy. Study conclusions and caveats: Ophthalmopathy could be told apart from stable hyperthyroidism with a 13 V-J model.

Germline V CDR1 and CDR2: MDHEN, SYDVKM. The V and J ends lost 6 bases and 2 bases, in that order; junction bases with no gene match: 8. This CDR3 has 15 residues. Patients counted as stable if ophthalmopathy did not develop within 18 months. Patients showing uncontrolled infection, other autoimmune disease, pregnancy or lactation were ineligible. PBMCs were collected from a roughly 9.7 ml volume of fresh peripheral blood. The source material, RNA transcripts, was used to amplify TCR beta CDR3 regions. RT-PCR in the first round (using the HTBI primer set) targeted the TCR CDR3. Using its own MiXCR run on the multiplex PCR reads, TCRdb lists one record per CDR3 protein. Among some 560,000 distinct CDR3 sequences, around a sixth were seen once, and the ten largest hold under 8%. This clonotype was picked up many times. Its antigen remains unknown.

The TCR sequence derives from a young woman with Graves' hyperthyroidism. Material for sequencing was blood. V gene TRBV28 combines with J gene TRBJ2-3; TRBD1 aligns across 7 bases. In DNA form, the CDR3 reads TGTGCCAGCAGCGCCCGGGACAGCCCCACAGATACGCAGTATTTT. Translated, it gives CASSARDSPTDTQYF.